This TCR beta chain is from a study of cytomegalovirus exposure and HLA in healthy donors. On this clone itself: The antigen is unknown.

Whole-study findings and limits: What a later analysis reportedly showed was that an Asian-associated ancestry cluster had fewer N-insertions than the roughly 670-donor mean. The likely origin of a cluster of highly shared sequence variants was a sequencing artifact. When analyzed later, a missense DCLRE1C variant was found to be linked to TCR beta V- and J-gene trimming. By a later analysis, the bulk of CMV-associated TCR beta chains appeared HLA-restricted.

13 Jbeta primers and 60 Vbeta primers were used for the PCR. Sequencing was performed with immunoSEQ multiplex PCR; in TCRdb, only in-frame clones are kept and a portion is missing. Of more than 40,000 clones listed, over 70% were seen once; the top ten hold approximately 3%. The TCR was taken from a man aged 50-59 years in good health and CMV-seronegative. The sequenced sample consisted of PBMCs.

Here the CDR3 reads CASSFGVDTQYF. Written as DNA, the CDR3 is TGTGCCAGCAGCTTCGGGGTGGATACGCAGTATTTT. V gene TRBV7-2 combines with J gene TRBJ2-3, with a weak D call TRBD2 (5 bases). Per germline, CDR1 SGHTA and CDR2 FQGNSA. The CDR3 runs 12 residues. Between the trimmed V and J ends, which lost 3 bases and 6 bases, there was a span of 7 bases.